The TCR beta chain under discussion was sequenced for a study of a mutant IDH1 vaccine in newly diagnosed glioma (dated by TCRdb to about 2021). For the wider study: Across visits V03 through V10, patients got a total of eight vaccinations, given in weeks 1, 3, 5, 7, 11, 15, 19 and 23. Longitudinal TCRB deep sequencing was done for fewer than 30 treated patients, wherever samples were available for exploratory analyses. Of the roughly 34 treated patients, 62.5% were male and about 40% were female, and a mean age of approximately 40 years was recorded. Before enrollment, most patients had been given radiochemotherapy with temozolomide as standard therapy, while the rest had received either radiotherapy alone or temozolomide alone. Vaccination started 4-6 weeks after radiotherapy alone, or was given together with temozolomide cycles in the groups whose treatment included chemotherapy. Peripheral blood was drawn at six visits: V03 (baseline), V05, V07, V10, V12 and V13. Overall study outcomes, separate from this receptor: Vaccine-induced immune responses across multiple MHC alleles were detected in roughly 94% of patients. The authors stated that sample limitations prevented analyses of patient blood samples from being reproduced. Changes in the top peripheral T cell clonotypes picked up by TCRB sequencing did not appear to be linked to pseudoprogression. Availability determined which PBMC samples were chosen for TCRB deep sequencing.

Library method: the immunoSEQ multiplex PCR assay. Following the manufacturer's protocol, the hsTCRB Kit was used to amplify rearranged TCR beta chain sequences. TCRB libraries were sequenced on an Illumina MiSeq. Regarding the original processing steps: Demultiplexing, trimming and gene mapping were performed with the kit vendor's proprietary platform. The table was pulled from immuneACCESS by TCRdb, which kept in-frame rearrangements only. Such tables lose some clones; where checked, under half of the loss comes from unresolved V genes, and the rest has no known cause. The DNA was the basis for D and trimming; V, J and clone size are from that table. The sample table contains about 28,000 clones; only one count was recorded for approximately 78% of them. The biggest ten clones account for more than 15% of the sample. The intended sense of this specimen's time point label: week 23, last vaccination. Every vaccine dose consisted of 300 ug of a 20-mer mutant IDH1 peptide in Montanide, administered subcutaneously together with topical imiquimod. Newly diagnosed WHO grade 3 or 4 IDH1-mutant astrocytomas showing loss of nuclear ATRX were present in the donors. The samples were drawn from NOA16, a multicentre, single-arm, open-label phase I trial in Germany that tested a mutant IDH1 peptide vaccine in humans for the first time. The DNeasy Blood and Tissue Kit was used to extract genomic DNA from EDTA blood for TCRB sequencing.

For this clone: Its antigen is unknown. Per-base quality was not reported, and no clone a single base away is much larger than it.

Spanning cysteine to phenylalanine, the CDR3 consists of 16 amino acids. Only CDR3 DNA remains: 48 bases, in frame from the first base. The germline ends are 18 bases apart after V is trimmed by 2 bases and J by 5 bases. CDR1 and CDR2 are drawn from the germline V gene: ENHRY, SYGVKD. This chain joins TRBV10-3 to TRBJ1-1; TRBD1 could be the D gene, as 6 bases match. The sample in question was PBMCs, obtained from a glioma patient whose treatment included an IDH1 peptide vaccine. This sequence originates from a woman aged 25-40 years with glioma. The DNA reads TGTGCCATCAGTGAGAGGGGGGTGGGACTCAGAACTGAAGCTTTCTTT. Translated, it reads CAISERGVGLRTEAFF.